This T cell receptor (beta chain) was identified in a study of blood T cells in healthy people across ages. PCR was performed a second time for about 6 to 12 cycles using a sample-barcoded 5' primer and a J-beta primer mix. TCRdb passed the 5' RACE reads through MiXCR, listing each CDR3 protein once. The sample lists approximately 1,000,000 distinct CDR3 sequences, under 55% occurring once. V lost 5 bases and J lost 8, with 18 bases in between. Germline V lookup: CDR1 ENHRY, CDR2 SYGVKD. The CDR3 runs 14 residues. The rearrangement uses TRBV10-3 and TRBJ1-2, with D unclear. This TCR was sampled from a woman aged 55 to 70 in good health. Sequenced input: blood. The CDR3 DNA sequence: TGTGCCATCAGTAACCTTGACCGGGGTGAAGGCTACACCTTC. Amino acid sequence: CAISNLDRGEGYTF.